These T cell receptor beta chains were read from a single sample in a study of CD8 T cells in ankylosing spondylitis. In TCRdb, the 5' RACE reads were re-called with MiXCR into one record per CDR3 protein. The sample records 300,000 to 350,000 distinct CDR3 sequences, roughly 14% being singletons. The sample was blood, either unsorted or a sorted T cell fraction (not recorded which). These receptors were collected from a male donor with ankylosing spondylitis or in good health (not recorded which). CDR3s include the opening cysteine and the closing phenylalanine or tryptophan. A D gene is named only where the DNA matches it firmly. Clone sizes are given selectively: once, few, many, or a class where the clone is expanded.

V gene	J gene	D gene	clone size	CDR3 protein	CDR3 DNA
TRBV3-1	TRBJ1-6	TRBD1	few	CASSPRGARNSPLHF	TGTGCCAGCAGCCCCAGGGGGGCTCGGAATTCACCCCTCCACTTT
TRBV5-1	TRBJ1-1	NA	NA	CASSSQGFPLSAEAFF	TGCGCCAGCAGCTCCCAAGGATTCCCCTTATCGGCTGAAGCTTTCTTT
TRBV6-1	TRBJ2-2	NA	few	CASSSVPNTGELFF	TGTGCCAGCAGTAGCGTCCCCAACACCGGGGAGCTGTTTTTT
TRBV20-1	TRBJ2-3	TRBD2	NA	CSAASGGTDTQYF	TGCAGTGCTGCTAGCGGGGGCACAGATACGCAGTATTTT
TRBV11-2	TRBJ2-7	NA	NA	CASSSWSRPTYEQYF	TGTGCCAGCAGCTCGTGGTCCAGGCCCACCTACGAGCAGTACTTC
TRBV20-1	TRBJ2-5	TRBD2	few	CSAGTSAETQYF	TGCAGTGCTGGGACTAGCGCAGAGACCCAGTACTTC
TRBV2	TRBJ2-3	NA	few	CATYGEGDSTDTQYF	TGTGCCACCTACGGAGAGGGAGATAGCACAGATACGCAGTATTTT
TRBV12-3/TRBV12-4	TRBJ2-1	TRBD1	NA	CASSFDRGGNEQFF	TGTGCCAGCAGTTTTGACAGGGGAGGAAATGAGCAGTTCTTC
TRBV7-9	TRBJ2-5	NA	NA	CASSLAGGRIEETQYF	TGTGCCAGCAGCTTAGCCGGGGGGCGAATAGAAGAGACCCAGTACTTC
TRBV12-3/TRBV12-4	TRBJ2-1	NA	few	CASSPRLYNEQFF	TGTGCCAGCAGTCCCAGACTCTACAATGAGCAGTTCTTC
TRBV7-2	TRBJ2-1	NA	many	CASSFGTGNEQFF	TGTGCCAGCAGCTTTGGGACGGGCAATGAGCAGTTCTTC
TRBV25-1	TRBJ1-5	NA	many	CASSFSGQPQHF	TGTGCCAGCAGTTTCTCAGGACAGCCCCAGCATTTT
TRBV12-3/TRBV12-4	TRBJ1-1	NA	few	CASRPSTDTEAFF	TGTGCCAGCCGCCCCTCGACAGACACTGAAGCTTTCTTT
TRBV11-2	TRBJ1-2	TRBD1	few	CASSLVGGSRGSRSWYGYTF	TGTGCCAGCAGCTTAGTGGGCGGCAGCAGGGGGAGCCGAAGTTGGTATGGCTACACCTTC
TRBV24-1	TRBJ2-3	NA	few	CATSDSGRGDTQYF	TGTGCCACCAGTGATTCCGGTAGAGGCGATACGCAGTATTTT
TRBV2	TRBJ2-2	TRBD2	few	CASSETGTRTGELFF	TGTGCCAGCAGTGAAACAGGGACTAGGACCGGGGAGCTGTTTTTT
TRBV7-8	TRBJ2-3	TRBD1	few	CASSRRDRGTDTQYF	TGTGCCAGCAGCCGCCGGGACAGGGGCACAGATACGCAGTATTTT
TRBV5-6	TRBJ2-5	TRBD1	NA	CASSLLTGVRETQYF	TGTGCCAGCAGCTTGTTGACAGGGGTAAGGGAGACCCAGTACTTC
TRBV6-6	TRBJ1-5	NA	few	CASSYPQNQPQHF	TGTGCCAGCAGTTACCCCCAGAATCAGCCCCAGCATTTT
TRBV5-1	TRBJ2-2	NA	NA	CATGGSVGTGELFF	TGCGCCACCGGGGGCAGCGTCGGCACCGGGGAGCTGTTTTTT
TRBV5-6	TRBJ2-2	TRBD1	NA	CASSSRQGAAGELFF	TGTGCCAGCAGCTCTAGACAGGGGGCGGCCGGGGAGCTGTTTTTT
TRBV5-1	TRBJ2-3	TRBD2	NA	CASSSPSGGSTDTQYF	TGCGCCAGCAGCTCACCTAGCGGGGGGAGCACAGATACGCAGTATTTT
TRBV20-1	TRBJ1-4	NA	many	CSAPAGPTNEKLFF	TGCAGTGCCCCGGCCGGACCAACTAATGAAAAACTGTTTTTT
TRBV10-3	TRBJ2-3	TRBD1	NA	CAIRRDRDTDTQYF	TGTGCCATTCGCCGGGACAGGGACACAGATACGCAGTATTTT
TRBV20-1	TRBJ2-5	NA	NA	CSARDSSMGHQETQYF	TGCAGTGCTAGAGACTCTTCCATGGGCCACCAAGAGACCCAGTACTTC
TRBV5-1	TRBJ2-7	TRBD2	NA	CASSGTSGGSSYEQYF	TGCGCCAGCAGCGGGACTAGCGGGGGGAGTTCCTACGAGCAGTACTTC
TRBV12-3/TRBV12-4	TRBJ2-2	NA	many	CASSRRVATGELFF	TGTGCCAGCAGTCGCAGGGTTGCCACCGGGGAGCTGTTTTTT
TRBV3-1	TRBJ2-1	TRBD2	few	CASSQGSGSWRFF	TGTGCCAGCAGCCAAGGGAGCGGGAGTTGGCGGTTCTTC
TRBV11-2	TRBJ1-4	NA	few	CASSLGLGSEKLFF	TGTGCCAGCAGCTTAGGCTTGGGGTCTGAAAAACTGTTTTTT
TRBV10-3	TRBJ2-1	NA	few	CAISELQGSQEQFF	TGTGCCATCAGTGAGTTGCAGGGGTCGCAGGAGCAGTTCTTC
TRBV12-3/TRBV12-4	TRBJ1-1	TRBD1	few	CASTHRGNTEAFF	TGTGCCAGCACCCACAGGGGGAACACTGAAGCTTTCTTT
TRBV5-4	TRBJ2-5	NA	NA	CASSLNQASRETQYF	TGTGCCAGCAGCTTGAATCAGGCCTCCAGAGAGACCCAGTACTTC
TRBV5-1	TRBJ1-1	TRBD1	many	CASSLPGQEPREAFF	TGCGCCAGCAGCTTACCTGGACAGGAGCCTCGTGAAGCTTTCTTT
TRBV20-1	TRBJ1-2	NA	NA	CSASGHPSNGYTF	TGCAGTGCTTCCGGACATCCGAGTAATGGCTACACCTTC
TRBV9	TRBJ2-2	TRBD2	NA	CASSVGSWASGGVNTGELFF	TGTGCCAGCAGCGTAGGATCGTGGGCTAGCGGGGGGGTGAACACCGGGGAGCTGTTTTTT
TRBV10-3	TRBJ1-2	NA	many	CAIGSGTLYGYTF	TGTGCCATCGGGAGCGGGACGCTCTATGGCTACACCTTC
TRBV12-3/TRBV12-4	TRBJ1-1	NA	NA	CASSQGIPEAFF	TGTGCCAGCAGCCAGGGAATCCCTGAAGCTTTCTTT
TRBV20-1	TRBJ2-1	NA	NA	CSASGGGPYNEQFF	TGCAGTGCTTCCGGAGGGGGGCCCTACAATGAGCAGTTCTTC
TRBV20-1	TRBJ2-1	NA	few	CSATALSSYNEQFF	TGCAGTGCTACGGCGCTGAGCTCCTACAATGAGCAGTTCTTC
TRBV7-2	TRBJ2-1	NA	few	CASSLEGTHPSEQFF	TGTGCCAGCAGCTTAGAAGGGACCCATCCTAGTGAGCAGTTCTTC
TRBV12-3/TRBV12-4	TRBJ2-3	NA	NA	CASSFWGSRSTDTQYF	TGTGCCAGCAGTTTCTGGGGCAGCCGAAGCACAGATACGCAGTATTTT
TRBV3-1	TRBJ1-2	NA	NA	CASSQEGTGIHTF	TGTGCCAGCAGCCAAGAAGGTACCGGGATTCACACCTTC
TRBV6-1	TRBJ2-7	NA	NA	CASSMGDTSSYEQYF	TGTGCCAGCAGCATGGGCGATACTAGCTCCTACGAGCAGTACTTC
TRBV6-5	TRBJ2-7	TRBD1	NA	CASSYSAGTGNEQYF	TGTGCCAGCAGTTACTCCGCCGGGACAGGGAACGAGCAGTACTTC
TRBV12-3/TRBV12-4	TRBJ2-7	NA	NA	CASSLESDYGYEQYF	TGTGCCAGCAGTTTAGAGTCGGACTACGGATACGAGCAGTACTTC
TRBV5-4	TRBJ2-5	TRBD2	NA	CASSLDGRLADQETQYF	TGTGCCAGCAGCTTGGATGGCCGCCTAGCGGACCAAGAGACCCAGTACTTC
TRBV15	TRBJ2-5	TRBD1	many	CATRQGNLQETQYF	TGTGCCACCAGACAGGGGAATCTCCAAGAGACCCAGTACTTC
TRBV6-5	TRBJ1-1	NA	NA	CASSYASRNTEAFF	TGTGCCAGCAGTTACGCGTCTCGGAACACTGAAGCTTTCTTT
TRBV5-1	TRBJ2-7	NA	NA	CASSISWGREQYF	TGCGCCAGCAGCATATCCTGGGGGCGAGAGCAGTACTTC
TRBV12-3/TRBV12-4	TRBJ2-7	NA	few	CASSLRGGGEQYF	TGTGCCAGCAGTTTGAGGGGGGGCGGCGAGCAGTACTTC
TRBV19	TRBJ2-1	TRBD2	few	CASSILPGREGAYNEQFF	TGTGCCAGTAGTATACTCCCAGGGCGGGAGGGGGCATACAATGAGCAGTTCTTC
TRBV4-1	TRBJ2-7	NA	NA	CASIKNWTGGNGGDEQYF	TGCGCCAGCATTAAAAACTGGACAGGCGGAAATGGAGGGGACGAGCAGTACTTC
TRBV5-1	TRBJ2-3	TRBD2	few	CASSLGGLDNTQYF	TGCGCCAGCAGCTTGGGGGGACTAGACAATACGCAGTATTTT